This T cell receptor beta chain was sequenced in a study of cytomegalovirus exposure and HLA in healthy donors. Overall study: One earlier analysis, a look at around 180 million T cells, found about 100 million unique TCR beta sequences. For the approximately 420 genotyped donors, more than 80% fell within the Caucasian-associated ancestry cluster.

The PCR made use of 60 Vbeta and 13 Jbeta primers. Clones were sequenced by immunoSEQ multiplex PCR, and TCRdb holds only the in-frame ones, with some missing. Of more than 95,000 clones listed, around 77% are singletons. Study results and limitations: Using a false discovery rate of 0.05, a later analysis showed that 15,000 to 20,000 TCR beta sequences were associated with HLA alleles. Common viral pathogens seemed, in a later analysis, to connect with several of the most significant clusters.

A word on this clone: The antigen remains unidentified.

Sequenced: PBMCs. The clonotype originates from a middle-aged woman in good health and CMV-seropositive.

The CDR3 nucleotides read TGTGCCAGCAGCTTGGATTGGGGGCCTGGGGCCAACGTCCTGACTTTC. It yields the protein CASSLDWGPGANVLTF. The chain couples TRBV5-6 to TRBJ2-6, with D tentatively TRBD1 (6 bases). V was clipped by 0 bases and J by 2 bases, with 9 bases between them. The CDR3 has 16 amino acids. The germline V gene encodes CDR1 SGHDT and CDR2 YYEEEE. Complete variable domain (other parts from reference TRBV5-6 and TRBJ2-6): DAGVTQSPTHLIKTRGQQVTLRCSPKSGHDTVSWYQQALGQGPQFIFQYYEEEERQRGNFPDRFSGHQFPNYSSELNVNALLLGDSALYLCASSLDWGPGANVLTFGAGSRLTVL.